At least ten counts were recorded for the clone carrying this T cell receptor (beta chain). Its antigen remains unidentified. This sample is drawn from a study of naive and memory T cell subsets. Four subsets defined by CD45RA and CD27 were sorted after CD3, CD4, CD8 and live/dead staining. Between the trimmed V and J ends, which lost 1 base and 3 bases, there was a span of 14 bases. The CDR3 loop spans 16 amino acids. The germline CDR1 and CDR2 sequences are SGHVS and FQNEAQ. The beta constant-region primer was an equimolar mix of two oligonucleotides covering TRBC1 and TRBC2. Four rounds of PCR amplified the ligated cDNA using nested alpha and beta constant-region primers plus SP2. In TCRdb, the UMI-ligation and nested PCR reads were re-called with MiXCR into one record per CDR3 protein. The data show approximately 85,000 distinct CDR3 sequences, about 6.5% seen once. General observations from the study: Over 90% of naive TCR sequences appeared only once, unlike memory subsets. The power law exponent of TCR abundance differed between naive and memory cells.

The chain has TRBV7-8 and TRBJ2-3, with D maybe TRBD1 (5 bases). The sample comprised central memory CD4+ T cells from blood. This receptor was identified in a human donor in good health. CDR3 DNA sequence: TGTGCCAGCAGCTTAGGGGCAGGGAAAGGAACAGATACGCAGTATTTT. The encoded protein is CASSLGAGKGTDTQYF.